Below, one T cell receptor (beta chain) is given with its context. Its cognate antigen is unknown. The data derive from a study of T cell responses to AZD1222 COVID-19 vaccine. Trimming removed 0 bases at V and 1 base at J, with 9 bases between. Germline values: CDR1 GTSNPN, CDR2 SVGIG (reference sequence). The CDR3 consists of 14 residues. Study-level points and caveats: As reported, nearly half of all spike-specific TCRs target variant regions that are unmutated. Baseline testing showed seropositivity in only a handful of AZD1222 recipients. With dominance at 160-218 and 743-854, vaccine-associated CD4 TCRs spanned spike. The study sampled repertoires only after the peak T cell response.

Data came from immunoSEQ multiplex PCR; TCRdb stores just in-frame clones and leaves some out. The sample lists 130,000 or so clones, 90% occurring once. Sequenced here: peripheral blood, sampled on day 0 of AZD1222 vaccination. This chain joins TRBV30 and TRBJ1-1; D gene unclear. This clonotype originated in an adult in good health. The CDR3 sequence is CAWSVIPPNTEAFF. CDR3 DNA sequence: TGTGCCTGGAGTGTAATTCCTCCGAACACTGAAGCTTTCTTT.